These 17 T cell receptor beta chains were sequenced from one sample in a study of cytomegalovirus exposure and HLA in healthy donors. The primer mix had 60 Vbeta and 13 Jbeta primers. Generated by immunoSEQ multiplex PCR, the TCRdb table keeps only in-frame clones and is missing some. This sample has about 150,000 clones; 80% to 90% occur once, and the top ten carry about 2.3%. What was sequenced was PBMCs. The receptor source for this set is a woman in her late teens or twenties in good health and CMV-seronegative.

Written as DNA, the CDR3 is TGTGCCAGCAGCAATGGACAGGGGGGTGAGACCCAGTACTTC. Protein: CASSNGQGGETQYF. The V and J genes are TRBV11-2 and TRBJ2-5; 10 bases match TRBD1. CDR1 is SGHAT, CDR2 FQNNGV, per germline. This CDR3 contains 14 residues. The J segment lost 5 bases and the V segment lost 5 bases, leaving 5 bases of the junction unmatched.

This chain connects TRBV28 to TRBJ1-2, with D uncertain. V lost 5 bases, J lost 4 bases, and 17 bases lay in between. In germline, CDR1 is MDHEN, CDR2 SYDVKM. The CDR3 has 15 residues. The CDR3 DNA reads as TGTGCCAGCAGTCTCGGATCCACGAGGGCCTATGGCTACACCTTC. This encodes CASSLGSTRAYGYTF.

The chain employs TRBV11-2 and TRBJ1-1; a weak D match, TRBD1 (6 bases). CDR3 length: 16 amino acids. Looked up from germline, CDR1 is SGHAT and CDR2 is FQNNGV. Trimming cost V 1 base and J 4 bases, with 16 bases left between them. As DNA, the CDR3 is TGTGCCAGCAGCTTAGCCGGTAAGAAGGGGGTCACTGAAGCTTTCTTT. Encoded protein: CASSLAGKKGVTEAFF.

A single count supports this clone. The J gene is TRBJ2-7, the V gene TRBV7-2, with D uncertain. Germline CDR1 is SGHTA and CDR2 is FQGNSA. The CDR3 runs 14 residues. Trimming took 1 base from V and 2 from J, leaving 9 bases between them. In DNA, the CDR3 is TGTGCCAGCAGCTTAGTGGGCAGGACCTACGAGCAGTACTTC. This codes for CASSLVGRTYEQYF.

The chain joins TRBV21-1 to TRBJ2-7; the D call in the table, TRBD1, was not verified against the DNA. TRBV21-1 is a documented pseudogene. The CDR3 is 15 residues long. CDR3 loop: CASSKAQFVGTEQYF. CDR3 DNA sequence: TGTGCCAGCAGCAAAGCACAGTTTGTCGGGACAGAGCAGTACTTC.

This clone was detected once. At the DNA level, this CDR3 is encoded by other sequences in the same sample as well. The J gene is TRBJ2-2, the V gene TRBV5-1; 10 nucleotides match TRBD1. The V gene's germline CDR1 is SGHRS and CDR2 YFSETQ. There are 16 residues in the CDR3. With V trimmed by 1 base and J by 4 bases, 4 bases remained unmatched. The CDR3 region has the DNA TGCGCCAGCAGCTTGAGCCGGACAGGGGGCACCGGGGAGCTGTTTTTT. Its protein product is CASSLSRTGGTGELFF. Using reference TRBV5-1 and TRBJ2-2 for the parts outside the CDR3, the full variable domain is KAGVTQTPRYLIKTRGQQVTLSCSPISGHRSVSWYQQTPGQGLQFLFEYFSETQRNKGNFPGRFSGRQFSNSRSEMNVSTLELGDSALYLCASSLSRTGGTGELFFGEGSRLTVL.

About this clone: No conserved phenylalanine or tryptophan ends this CDR3, so it is likely a read error. This chain links TRBV5-4 with TRBJ1-3, with 7 nucleotides matching TRBD1. The CDR3 runs 15 residues. After removal of 0 bases from V and 0 bases from J, the junction contained 0 bases not matched to a gene. CDR1 SGHNT and CDR2 YYREEE come from the germline V gene (reference sequence). DNA for the CDR3: TGTGCCAGCAGCTTGGACAGGGGCTCTGGAAACACCATATATCTT. It is translated as CASSLDRGSGNTIYL.

CDR3 sequence: CASSLSQRGYTF. For the CDR3, the DNA is TGTGCCAGCAGTTTAAGTCAGAGGGGCTACACCTTC. The chain joins TRBV28 to TRBJ1-2; D unresolved. The CDR3 runs 12 residues. Germline V gives CDR1 MDHEN, CDR2 SYDVKM. Trimming removed 2 bases from V and 8 bases from J, with 9 bases in between.

This chain connects TRBV2 to TRBJ2-2, with 7 positions matching TRBD1. V shed 5 bases, J shed 6 bases, and the junction held 3 bases outside the gene matches. The CDR3 is 13 residues long. Germline V gives CDR1 SNHLY, CDR2 FYNNEI. The CDR3 DNA reads as TGTGCCAGCAGTCCCCAGGGGGCCGGGGAGCTGTTTTTT. Its protein is CASSPQGAGELFF.

V usage is TRBV4-2 and J usage is TRBJ2-1; TRBD2 agrees at 15 bases. This CDR3 is 16 amino acids long. The J segment lost 9 bases and the V segment lost 3 bases, leaving 6 bases of the junction unmatched. Germline-derived CDR1 and CDR2 are LGHNA and YNFKEQ. Here the CDR3 reads CASSHRTSGRVSEQFF. The CDR3 DNA reads as TGTGCCAGCAGCCACCGGACTAGCGGGAGGGTGAGTGAGCAGTTCTTC.

V usage is TRBV4-2 and J usage is TRBJ2-7; 10 bases are shared with TRBD1. Germline loops: CDR1 LGHNA, CDR2 YNFKEQ. There are 15 residues in the CDR3. J gave up 4 bases and V 3 bases, and 6 bases lay outside the gene matches. CDR3 amino acids: CASSHTGQGFYEQYF. In DNA form, the CDR3 reads TGTGCCAGCAGCCACACGGGACAGGGGTTTTACGAGCAGTACTTC.

CDR3 residues: CASSRNRASLDSPLHF. CDR3 DNA: TGTGCCAGCAGCCGGAACAGGGCCTCTCTGGATTCACCCCTCCACTTT. The chain carries TRBV7-8 and TRBJ1-6; D is perhaps TRBD1 (6 bases). The V gene lost 5 bases and the J gene lost 8 bases, with 19 bases spanning the gap. This CDR3 comprises 16 residues. Germline V lookup: CDR1 SGHVS, CDR2 FQNEAQ.

This clone is a singleton in its sample. The chain uses TRBV11-1 and TRBJ1-2; the D is unclear. Germline V gives CDR1 SGHAT, CDR2 FQDESV (reference sequence). There are 17 residues in the CDR3. Between the trimmed V and J ends, which lost 5 bases and 0 bases, there was a span of 19 bases. The CDR3 nucleotides read TGTGCCAGCAGCCGTACTTCGCGGCCAATTTCTAACTATGGCTACACCTTC. It translates to CASSRTSRPISNYGYTF.

V is TRBV2 and J is TRBJ2-7; TRBD1 matches at 7 bases. CDR3 size: 15 residues. Germline-derived CDR1 and CDR2 are SNHLY and FYNNEI. Germline trimming cut 5 bases from V and 2 bases from J; bases unmatched to any gene: 9. The CDR3: CASSLDRAGAYEQYF. The CDR3 nucleotides read TGTGCCAGCAGTTTAGACAGGGCCGGAGCCTACGAGCAGTACTTC.

The V and J genes are TRBV9 and TRBJ2-3, with TRBD1 matching 8 bases. The V gene end was trimmed by 2 bases and the J gene end by 4 bases; junction bases not matched to a gene: 6. Germline V lookup: CDR1 SGDLS, CDR2 YYNGEE. The CDR3 loop spans 15 amino acids. As DNA, the CDR3 is TGTGCCAGCAGCGTCCGACAGGGGACGGCAGATACGCAGTATTTT. This gives the protein CASSVRQGTADTQYF.

The count of this clone is one. A junction end diverges from the germline sequence, so it may reflect a read error. This chain connects TRBV27 to TRBJ1-1, with a weak D call TRBD1 (6 bases). From germline, CDR1 is MNHEY and CDR2 SMNVEV (reference sequence). CDR3 length: 12 residues. The CDR3 region is CATSGGGTEAFF. CDR3 DNA sequence: TGTGCCACCAGTGGGGGCGGCACTGAAGCTTTCTTT.

The J gene is TRBJ1-2, the V gene TRBV28; weak D call: TRBD1 (5 bases). V was clipped by 7 bases and J by 1 base, with 16 bases between them. The CDR3 has 15 amino acids. Germline loops: CDR1 MDHEN, CDR2 SYDVKM. The CDR3 sequence: CASTNTGSLNYGYTF. CDR3 DNA sequence: TGTGCCAGCACCAATACAGGATCCCTTAACTATGGCTACACCTTC.